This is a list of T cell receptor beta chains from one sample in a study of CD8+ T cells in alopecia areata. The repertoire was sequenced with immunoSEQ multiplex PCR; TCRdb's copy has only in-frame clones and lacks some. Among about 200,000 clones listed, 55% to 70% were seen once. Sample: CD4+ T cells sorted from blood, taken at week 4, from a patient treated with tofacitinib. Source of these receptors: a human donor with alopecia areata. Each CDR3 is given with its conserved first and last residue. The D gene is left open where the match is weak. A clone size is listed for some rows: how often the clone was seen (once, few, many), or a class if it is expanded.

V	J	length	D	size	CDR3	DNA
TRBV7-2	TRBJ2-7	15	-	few	CASSLLAGVSYEQYF	TGTGCCAGCAGCTTATTGGCAGGGGTGTCCTACGAGCAGTACTTC
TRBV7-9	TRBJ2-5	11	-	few	CASSPGETQYF	TGTGCCAGCAGCCCCGGGGAGACCCAGTACTTC
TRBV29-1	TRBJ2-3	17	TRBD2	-	CSVEDWGLAESTDTQYF	TGCAGCGTTGAAGATTGGGGACTAGCGGAGAGCACAGATACGCAGTATTTT
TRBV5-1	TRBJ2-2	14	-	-	CASSLEVNTGELFF	TGCGCCAGCAGCTTGGAAGTGAACACCGGGGAGCTGTTTTTT
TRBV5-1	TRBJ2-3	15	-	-	CASSLRGQSTDTQYF	TGCGCCAGCAGCTTGCGGGGGCAAAGCACAGATACGCAGTATTTT
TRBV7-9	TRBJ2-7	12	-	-	CASSLKGDRQYF	TGTGCCAGCAGCTTAAAGGGCGATCGTCAGTACTTC
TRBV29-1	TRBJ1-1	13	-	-	CSVGPDFNTEAFF	TGCAGCGTTGGGCCCGATTTTAACACTGAAGCTTTCTTT
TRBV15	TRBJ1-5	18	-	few	CATSRGVLSAGLNQPQHF	TGTGCCACCAGCAGAGGGGTTTTGTCGGCAGGGCTGAATCAGCCCCAGCATTTT
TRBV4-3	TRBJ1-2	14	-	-	CASSQDRIRSGYTF	TGCGCCAGCAGCCAAGATCGTATAAGGAGTGGCTACACCTTC
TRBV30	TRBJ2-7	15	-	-	CAWSVAAASSYEQYF	TGTGCCTGGAGTGTAGCGGCGGCGAGCTCCTACGAGCAGTACTTC
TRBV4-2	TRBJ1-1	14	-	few	CASSQVQGNTEAFF	TGTGCCAGCAGCCAAGTTCAGGGGAACACTGAAGCTTTCTTT
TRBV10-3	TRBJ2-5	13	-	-	CAISDPTLGGQYF	TGTGCCATCAGTGACCCGACCCTGGGTGGCCAGTACTTC
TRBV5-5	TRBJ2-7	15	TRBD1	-	CASSFLRDSSYEQYF	TGTGCCAGCAGCTTTCTTCGGGACAGCTCCTACGAGCAGTACTTC
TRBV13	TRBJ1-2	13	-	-	CASRVVPGHGYTF	TGTGCCAGCAGGGTTGTTCCGGGTCATGGCTACACCTTC
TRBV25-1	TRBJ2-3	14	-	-	CASSEYQLSNTQYF	TGTGCCAGCAGTGAATACCAGTTATCTAATACGCAGTATTTT
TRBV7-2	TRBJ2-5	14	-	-	CASSSPRREETQYF	TGTGCCAGCAGCTCCCCGCGGCGGGAAGAGACCCAGTACTTC
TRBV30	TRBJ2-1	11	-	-	CAWTQINEQFF	TGTGCCTGGACTCAAATCAATGAGCAGTTCTTC
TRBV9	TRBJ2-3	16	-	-	CASSLTGGDHTDTQYF	TGTGCCAGCAGCCTCACTGGCGGGGATCACACAGATACGCAGTATTTT
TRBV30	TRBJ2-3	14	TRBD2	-	CALRLAGGTDTQYF	TGTGCCTTGAGACTAGCGGGGGGCACAGATACGCAGTATTTT
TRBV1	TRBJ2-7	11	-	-	CTSSQCHEQYF	TGCACCAGCAGCCAATGTCACGAGCAGTACTTC
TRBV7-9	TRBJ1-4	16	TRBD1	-	CASSTGERVTNEKLFF	TGTGCCAGCTCAACAGGGGAACGGGTAACTAATGAAAAACTGTTTTTT
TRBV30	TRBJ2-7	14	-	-	CAWKGGGSSYEQYF	TGTGCCTGGAAGGGGGGCGGGAGCTCCTACGAGCAGTACTTC
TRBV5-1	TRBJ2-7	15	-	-	CASSPGDGAGSEQYF	TGCGCCAGCAGCCCCGGCGATGGGGCGGGTAGCGAGCAGTACTTC
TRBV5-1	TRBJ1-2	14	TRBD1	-	CASSFDRAGDGYTF	TGCGCCAGCAGCTTCGACAGGGCTGGGGATGGCTACACCTTC
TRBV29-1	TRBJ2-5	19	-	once	CSVYGGYLSRGFRQETQYF	TGCAGCGTTTATGGAGGGTACCTCTCCCGGGGTTTTCGCCAAGAGACCCAGTACTTC
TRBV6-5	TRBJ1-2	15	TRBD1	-	CASSYSGTGTYGYTF	TGTGCCAGCAGTTACTCCGGGACAGGGACCTATGGCTACACCTTC
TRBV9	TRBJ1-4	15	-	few	CASSRRDGQGVKLFF	TGTGCCAGCAGCAGACGGGACGGCCAAGGTGTAAAACTGTTTTTT
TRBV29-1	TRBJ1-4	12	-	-	CSVEADYRKLFF	TGCAGCGTTGAGGCAGACTATCGCAAACTGTTTTTT
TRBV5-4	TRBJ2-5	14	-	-	CASSVQQGVETQYF	TGTGCCAGCAGCGTACAGCAAGGGGTGGAGACCCAGTACTTC